This T cell receptor (beta chain) was identified in a study of T cell responses to AZD1222 COVID-19 vaccine. The protocol was immunoSEQ multiplex PCR, while the TCRdb copy is restricted to in-frame clones and leaves out a portion. This table has about 99,000 clones, around 91% appearing once. This clone showed up just once. What it recognizes is unknown. Study-level points and caveats: Clonal diversity was possibly underestimated, and the donors were mostly white British, with more females.

Germline V CDR1 and CDR2: MNHEY, SVGAGI. V gave up 7 bases and J gave up 5 bases, with 21 bases separating them. This CDR3 has 15 residues. The J gene is TRBJ2-7, the V gene TRBV6-5; possible D gene TRBD1, 5 bases. This sequence was found in an adult in good health. The starting material was peripheral blood, obtained on day 0 of AZD1222 vaccination. The CDR3 sequence is CASTIQGQIRNEQYF. DNA of the CDR3: TGTGCCAGCACCATCCAGGGCCAGATTCGAAACGAGCAGTACTTC.